This TCR beta chain was recorded in a study of blood T cell repertoires in COVID-19. Authors' methods: Cell counts per sample came from amplifying reference gene primers. Sequencing used immunoSEQ multiplex PCR; TCRdb keeps in-frame clones, though not all of them. V, J and clone size derive from that table, while D and trimming were established from the DNA sequence. The data contain more than 95,000 clones, 70% to 90% of them singletons. The germline V gene has CDR1 LNHDA and CDR2 SQIVND (reference sequence). V lost 5 bases and J 0 bases, leaving 13 bases between the germline ends. This CDR3 contains 15 residues.

This receptor was taken from a man aged 45-60 years with acute or convalescent COVID-19. Sequencing was carried out using peripheral blood. The chain recombines TRBV19 with TRBJ1-1; D call uncertain. The CDR3 nucleotides read TGTGCCAGTAGTGGGCTGGAGGTACTGAACACTGAAGCTTTCTTT. It codes for CASSGLEVLNTEAFF. Full variable domain (rest looked up from reference TRBV19 and TRBJ1-1): DGGITQSPKYLFRKEGQNVTLSCEQNLNHDAMYWYRQDPGQGLRLIYYSQIVNDFQKGDIAEGYSVSREKKESFPLTVTSAQKNPTAFYLCASSGLEVLNTEAFFGQGTRLTVV.